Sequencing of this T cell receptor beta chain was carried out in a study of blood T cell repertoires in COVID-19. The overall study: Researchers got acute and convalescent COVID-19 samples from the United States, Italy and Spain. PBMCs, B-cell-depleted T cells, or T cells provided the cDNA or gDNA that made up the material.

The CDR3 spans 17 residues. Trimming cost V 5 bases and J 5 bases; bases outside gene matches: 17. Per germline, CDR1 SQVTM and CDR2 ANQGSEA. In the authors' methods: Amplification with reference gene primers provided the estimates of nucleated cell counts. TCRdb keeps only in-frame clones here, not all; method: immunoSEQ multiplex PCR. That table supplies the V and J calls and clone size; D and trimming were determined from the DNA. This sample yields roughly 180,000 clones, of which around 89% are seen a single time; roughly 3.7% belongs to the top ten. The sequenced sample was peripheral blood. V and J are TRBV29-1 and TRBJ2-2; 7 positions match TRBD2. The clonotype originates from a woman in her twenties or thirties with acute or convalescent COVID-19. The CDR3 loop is CSVLSNNGGSETGELFF. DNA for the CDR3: TGCAGCGTTTTGTCGAATAATGGCGGGAGTGAAACCGGGGAGCTGTTTTTT.